This T cell receptor beta chain appears in the sequencing data of a study of post-analysis software for immune sequencing data. Overall study: The patients showed relapsing-remitting, secondary progressive and progressive-relapsing multiple sclerosis courses. General study points: TRBV5-6, TRBV5-1 and TRBV20-1 belonged to a set of roughly 5 TRBV segments that were more frequent in patients than controls. There was significantly lower normalized Chao1 diversity in multiple sclerosis patients than in controls.

Prepared TCR beta cDNA libraries contained unique molecular identifiers. It was from roughly 1 to 10 million T cells that 450,000 to 550,000 cDNA molecules came. TCRdb fed the PCR reads into MiXCR, producing one record per CDR3 protein. In the table there are 750,000 to 950,000 distinct CDR3 sequences, just over 45% of which are singletons. To note about this clonotype: Its cognate antigen is unknown.

CDR1 and CDR2 from the germline V gene are DFQATT and SNEGSKA (reference sequence). The CDR3 is 15 amino acids. Trimming cost V 6 bases and J 3 bases, with 21 bases left between them. The specimen was blood. The clonotype was recovered from a girl aged 10 to 17 with multiple sclerosis. The J gene is TRBJ2-7, the V gene TRBV20-1, with a tentative D call TRBD2 (6 bases). The CDR3 bases are TGCAGTGCCGAAAAACGGGACTCACTTTTCTACGAGCAGTACTTC. Amino acid sequence: CSAEKRDSLFYEQYF.